This T cell receptor (beta chain) was documented in a study of cytomegalovirus exposure and HLA in healthy donors. Study conclusions and caveats: V- and J-gene trimming in TCR beta was tied to a missense DCLRE1C variant by an analysis performed later.

Use of 60 Vbeta and 13 Jbeta primers characterized the PCR. Per the original methods: Around 80 million unique TCR beta chains, about 10 million of them shared, were counted by a later analysis. The method was immunoSEQ multiplex PCR; TCRdb's version includes in-frame clones alone and lacks a portion of them. For V, J and clone size, that table is used; D and trimming come from the DNA. Found here are around 70,000 clones, 55% to 65% of them singletons; the top ten hold around 2.7%. About this clone itself: The target antigen is unknown.

The CDR3 spans 13 residues. From germline, CDR1 is SQVTM and CDR2 ANQGSEA. V was shortened by 2 bases and J by 6 bases, with 8 bases between the two germline ends. Sample: PBMCs. This receptor was obtained from a young man in good health and CMV-seronegative. The chain recombines TRBV29-1 with TRBJ1-6; perhaps TRBD1 as D (5 bases). For the CDR3, the DNA is TGCAGCGTTGAAACAGGTGGTAATTCACCCCTCCACTTT. Protein: CSVETGGNSPLHF.